A single sample is the source of the 7 T cell receptor beta chains below, sequenced in a study of T-cell memory formation after mild COVID-19. One entry per CDR3 protein, called by TCRdb with MiXCR from the 5' RACE reads. The sample contains a few hundred thousand distinct CDR3 sequences, around 28% of which appear only once. The material sequenced was PBMCs or a T cell subset sorted from them (not recorded which). The receptors come from an adult woman who had mild COVID-19 (a few samples of this study predate the infection). Cell type and time point are not known.

The chain links TRBV24-1 to TRBJ2-7, with D unresolved. Germline CDR1 reads KGHDR; CDR2 reads SFDVKD. V was clipped by 4 bases and J by 3 bases, with 3 bases between them. CDR3 size: 11 residues. The CDR3 nucleotides are TGTGCCACCAGTGACCGCTACGAGCAGTACTTC. Translating it yields CATSDRYEQYF.

This clonotype was observed a handful of times. This likely comes from a read error, as the CDR3 has no conserved phenylalanine or tryptophan at its end. The DNA is left out, because the CDR3 cannot be placed on it with certainty; the CDR3 is given as TCRdb lists it. J is TRBJ2-7 and V is TRBV20-1; the table's D call, TRBD2, was not checked against the DNA. The CDR3 has 12 residues if both end residues are counted. Germline loops: CDR1 DFQATT, CDR2 SNEGSKA (reference sequence). The CDR3 region is CSAGLIGTAFFI.

The sample holds a few counts of this clonotype. The chain has TRBV7-2 and TRBJ2-2; D ambiguous. The germline V gene has CDR1 SGHTA and CDR2 FQGNSA. V gave up 4 bases and J gave up 7 bases, with 13 bases separating them. This CDR3 has 14 residues. CDR3 nucleotide sequence: TGTGCCAGCAGCTCTGGGTCTCAAGGCGGGGAGCTGTTTTTT. Encoded protein: CASSSGSQGGELFF.

The genes are TRBV7-9 and TRBJ2-1; TRBD2 matches 9 bases. The CDR3 has 15 amino acids. Unmatched junction bases numbered 4, after V lost 3 bases and J lost 4 bases. Germline values: CDR1 SEHNR, CDR2 FQNEAQ (reference sequence). CDR3 sequence (DNA): TGTGCCAGCAGCTTCGCGCGGGAGGGTTACAATGAGCAGTTCTTC. Residues: CASSFAREGYNEQFF. Supplemented by reference TRBV7-9 and TRBJ2-1, the full variable domain reads DTGVSQNPRHKITKRGQNVTFRCDPISEHNRLYWYRQTLGQGPEFLTYFQNEAQLEKSRLLSDRFSAERPKGSFSTLEIQRTEQGDSAMYLCASSFAREGYNEQFFGPGTRLTVL.

The count of this clonotype is one. The chain employs TRBV7-9 and TRBJ2-1; TRBD2 matches 10 bases. The germline gives CDR1 SEHNR, CDR2 FQNEAQ (reference sequence). The CDR3 contains 19 residues. V shed 1 base, J shed 2 bases, and the junction held 11 bases outside the gene matches. The CDR3 coding sequence is TGTGCCAGCAGCTTAGTCGGCGGGAGCGGGAGGGGGGCCTACAATGAGCAGTTCTTC. Translated, it gives CASSLVGGSGRGAYNEQFF.

This clonotype was observed a handful of times. The chain joins TRBV5-1 to TRBJ2-1; 10 bases line up with TRBD2. The V gene end was trimmed by 3 bases and the J gene end by 7 bases; junction bases not matched to a gene: 10. Germline loops: CDR1 SGHRS, CDR2 YFSETQ. This CDR3 has 16 residues. Here the CDR3 DNA reads TGCGCCAGCAGCTCCCCAGCGGGAGGGCCAGGTAATGAGCAGTTCTTC. The encoded protein is CASSSPAGGPGNEQFF.

A few counts support this clonotype. V usage is TRBV20-1 and J usage is TRBJ1-2; 8 bases match TRBD1. The CDR3 consists of 16 residues. V was pared by 3 bases and J by 3 bases, with 12 bases of the junction left unmatched. From germline, CDR1 is DFQATT and CDR2 SNEGSKA (reference sequence). In DNA, the CDR3 is TGCAGTGCTAGCAGTCTCGGACAGGGTATGGACTATGGCTACACCTTC. It translates to CSASSLGQGMDYGYTF.